The rows below give T cell receptor beta chains drawn from one sample of a study of naive and memory T cell subsets. TCRdb used MiXCR to reprocess the 5' RACE reads, holding one entry per CDR3 protein. Altogether roughly 62,000 distinct CDR3 sequences are present, approximately 6.6% being singletons, with the ten largest covering almost 10%. The receptors come from a male donor in good health. Each CDR3 is given with its conserved first and last residue. D genes are given only for firm matches. The size of a clone is reported for some rows only, either as once, few or many, or as a class for expanded clones.

CDR3 | DNA | D | J | V | size
CSVTRGGEQYF | TGCAGCGTTACCAGGGGGGGCGAGCAGTACTTC | . | TRBJ2-7 | TRBV29-1 | many
CSALKAGPSYEQYF | TGCAGCGCCTTGAAGGCGGGTCCCTCCTACGAGCAGTACTTC | . | TRBJ2-7 | TRBV29-1 | many
CSASGGTSVPNSLRNEQFF | TGCAGTGCTAGTGGGGGGACTAGCGTCCCTAACAGCCTTAGAAATGAGCAGTTCTTC | TRBD2 | TRBJ2-1 | TRBV20-1 | many
CASSPPGGRYGANVLTF | TGTGCCAGCAGCCCTCCGGGGGGTAGATATGGGGCCAACGTCCTGACTTTC | TRBD2 | TRBJ2-6 | TRBV3-1 | few
CASSESSGSVEHEQFF | TGCGCCAGCAGTGAGTCCAGCGGGAGTGTGGAGCATGAGCAGTTCTTC | TRBD2 | TRBJ2-1 | TRBV10-2 | .
CASSYRGKGQPQHF | TGTGCCAGCAGTTATCGCGGTAAGGGTCAGCCCCAGCATTTT | . | TRBJ1-5 | TRBV6-5 | many
CSAREQGAAGYTF | TGCAGTGCTAGGGAACAGGGGGCTGCTGGCTACACCTTC | TRBD1 | TRBJ1-2 | TRBV20-1 | many
CASRPGNSPLHF | TGTGCCAGCAGGCCGGGTAATTCACCCCTCCACTTT | . | TRBJ1-6 | TRBV12-3/TRBV12-4 | .
CASSSTSVETQYF | TGTGCCAGCAGTTCCACTAGCGTTGAGACCCAGTACTTC | TRBD2 | TRBJ2-5 | TRBV27 | few
CSVADIRLTYEQYF | TGCAGCGTTGCCGACATCCGACTAACCTACGAGCAGTACTTC | . | TRBJ2-7 | TRBV29-1 | many
CASSLSSQAGTEAFF | TGTGCCAGCAGTTTATCATCACAGGCGGGAACTGAAGCTTTCTTT | . | TRBJ1-1 | TRBV27 | .
CASSAWTGNEQFF | TGTGCCAGCAGTGCCTGGACAGGGAATGAGCAGTTCTTC | TRBD1 | TRBJ2-1 | TRBV2 | .
CASSVVGGELTDTQYF | TGTGCCAGCAGCGTTGTAGGGGGGGAGCTCACAGATACGCAGTATTTT | . | TRBJ2-3 | TRBV9 | many
CASSESGANVLTF | TGTGCCAGCAGTGAGAGTGGGGCCAACGTCCTGACTTTC | . | TRBJ2-6 | TRBV2 | .
CSAREDRGQPQHF | TGCAGTGCTAGAGAAGACAGGGGTCAGCCCCAGCATTTT | TRBD1 | TRBJ1-5 | TRBV20-1 | .
CASSKGGTHEQYF | TGTGCCAGCTCCAAGGGGGGGACCCACGAGCAGTACTTC | . | TRBJ2-7 | TRBV2 | many
CASSERLAGGLSYEQYF | TGTGCCAGCAGTGAGCGGCTAGCGGGGGGTCTCTCCTACGAGCAGTACTTC | TRBD2 | TRBJ2-7 | TRBV6-1 | once
CASSPDTAYNEQFF | TGTGCCAGCTCACCAGATACAGCCTACAATGAGCAGTTCTTC | . | TRBJ2-1 | TRBV18 | many
CASSLPPGRTNTGELFF | TGTGCCAGCAGTTTACCCCCGGGGCGGACGAACACCGGGGAGCTGTTTTTT | . | TRBJ2-2 | TRBV12-3/TRBV12-4 | few
CASSFGGATDTQYF | TGCGCCAGCAGCTTCGGCGGGGCCACAGATACGCAGTATTTT | . | TRBJ2-3 | TRBV5-1 | .
CSARDYSATRLKETQYF | TGCAGTGCTAGAGATTACTCTGCAACCCGTTTAAAAGAGACCCAGTACTTC | . | TRBJ2-5 | TRBV20-1 | .
CASSLGGAGNEQFF | TGTGCCAGCAGTCTGGGGGGGGCTGGAAATGAGCAGTTCTTC | . | TRBJ2-1 | TRBV27 | few
CASSQDYQGVGDTEAFF | TGCGCCAGCAGCCAAGATTACCAGGGGGTGGGGGACACTGAAGCTTTCTTT | TRBD1 | TRBJ1-1 | TRBV4-1 | .
CASRGQGGNTGELFF | TGTGCCAGCAGGGGACAGGGGGGAAACACCGGGGAGCTGTTTTTT | TRBD1 | TRBJ2-2 | TRBV6-1 | .
CSASPSLGLAQETQYF | TGCAGTGCGTCACCCTCCCTCGGACTAGCCCAAGAGACCCAGTACTTC | TRBD2 | TRBJ2-5 | TRBV20-1 | many
CASSIAGNSYNEQFF | TGTGCCAGTAGTATAGCGGGCAACTCCTACAATGAGCAGTTCTTC | . | TRBJ2-1 | TRBV19 | few
CASSLRKGGLPPGEQYF | TGCGCCAGCAGCTTGCGGAAAGGAGGGCTACCTCCGGGTGAGCAGTACTTC | . | TRBJ2-7 | TRBV5-1 | many